Below, 23 T cell receptor beta chains from the same sample are listed, as sequenced in a study of control samples from healthy donors and cancer patients. Libraries were prepared by immunoSEQ multiplex PCR; TCRdb keeps only in-frame clonotypes and omits some of them. The sample includes 100,000 to 150,000 clones, 80% to 95% of them seen just once. Material: blood. Receptor source: a woman aged 50 to 60 in good health.

This sequence joins TRBV2 and TRBJ2-4, with 9 bases matching TRBD2. Germline V gene data show CDR1 as SNHLY and CDR2 as FYNNEI. The CDR3 has 15 residues. V gave up 6 bases and J gave up 8 bases; unmatched junction bases: 11. CDR3 DNA: TGTGCCAGCAGATATACTACTAGCGGGTACGACATTCAGTACTTC. Its translation: CASRYTTSGYDIQYF. Combining the CDR3 with reference TRBV2 and TRBJ2-4 gives the whole variable domain EPEVTQTPSHQVTQMGQEVILRCVPISNHLYFYWYRQILGQKVEFLVSFYNNEISEKSEIFDDQFSVERPDGSNFTLKIRSTKLEDSAMYFCASRYTTSGYDIQYFGAGTRLSVL.

The V and J genes are TRBV2 and TRBJ2-7; a possible D gene is TRBD2 (5 bases). The V gene lost 6 bases and the J gene lost 0 bases, with 12 bases spanning the gap. The CDR3 is 14 amino acids. Germline CDR1 and CDR2: SNHLY and FYNNEI. DNA for the CDR3: TGTGCCAGCAGGAAGGACTTTAGCTCCTACGAGCAGTACTTC. Translated, it gives CASRKDFSSYEQYF.

The sample holds one count of this clone. This chain connects TRBV5-6 to TRBJ1-2; D is possibly TRBD1 (6 bases). V lost 1 base to trimming and J lost 2 bases, with 6 bases between them. This CDR3 is 13 amino acids long. Germline CDR1 is SGHDT and CDR2 is YYEEEE. CDR3 loop: CASSLQGNYGYTF. The CDR3 DNA sequence: TGTGCCAGCAGCTTGCAGGGGAACTATGGCTACACCTTC.

The rearrangement links TRBV29-1 to TRBJ2-7; 9 bases map to TRBD1. The CDR3 extends over 12 amino acids. Germline trimming cut 5 bases from V and 6 bases from J; bases unmatched to any gene: 5. Germline CDR1 and CDR2: SQVTM and ANQGSEA. The CDR3 sequence: CSVLTGGGEQYF. CDR3 bases: TGCAGCGTTCTGACAGGGGGGGGCGAGCAGTACTTC.

The chain links TRBV19 to TRBJ2-5; 11 nucleotides align to TRBD1. The CDR3 covers 14 residues. The germline V gene has CDR1 LNHDA and CDR2 SQIVND (reference sequence). V trimming: 8 bases; J trimming: 4 bases; junction bases outside the gene matches: 6. In DNA, the CDR3 is TGTGCCAGTGGAAGGACAGGGGGCCCAGAGACCCAGTACTTC. This translates into CASGRTGGPETQYF.

The J gene is TRBJ2-3, the V gene TRBV10-2; D perhaps matches TRBD1 (6 bases). The V and J ends lost 6 bases and 3 bases respectively, with 19 bases between them. The CDR3 extends over 16 amino acids. Germline CDR1 and CDR2: WSHSY and SAAADI. The CDR3 nucleotides read TGCGCCAGCAGGTACACCGGGACAACTCTGACAGATACGCAGTATTTT. Protein: CASRYTGTTLTDTQYF.

This rearrangement joins TRBV27 to TRBJ1-4, with D hard to call. Germline V gene lookup returns CDR1 MNHEY and CDR2 SMNVEV (reference sequence). The CDR3 has 15 residues. V dropped 7 bases and J dropped 3 bases, with 15 bases sitting between them. The CDR3 loop is CASNTRGRANEKLFF. CDR3 nucleotides: TGTGCCAGCAACACCCGAGGGCGGGCTAATGAAAAACTGTTTTTT.

The V gene is TRBV18, the J gene TRBJ1-2; the match to TRBD1 covers 9 bases. This CDR3 is 13 amino acids long. V lost 4 bases, J lost 8 bases, and 5 bases stayed unmatched. CDR1 KGHSH and CDR2 LQKENI come from the germline V gene. The CDR3 DNA reads TGTGCCAGCTCACTGGGGACAGGGCTCGGCTACACCTTC. It specifies CASSLGTGLGYTF.

The chain joins TRBV5-1 to TRBJ2-1, with TRBD1 identical over 7 bases. The CDR3 runs to 16 residues. V was pared by 0 bases and J by 6 bases, with 9 bases of the junction left unmatched. Per the germline V gene, CDR1 is SGHRS and CDR2 is YFSETQ. DNA of the CDR3: TGCGCCAGCAGCTTGGTAGGGGGCTCTCGTCCCAATGAGCAGTTCTTC. It yields the protein CASSLVGGSRPNEQFF.

The V gene is TRBV2, the J gene TRBJ2-1; D is possibly TRBD1 or TRBD2 (5 bases each). Germline CDR1 reads SNHLY; CDR2 reads FYNNEI. The CDR3 totals 14 residues. V was clipped by 8 bases and J by 5 bases, with 16 bases between them. The CDR3 loop reads CASVYRGPNNEQFF. The CDR3 DNA sequence: TGTGCCAGCGTTTATCGGGGACCAAACAATGAGCAGTTCTTC. The full variable domain, completed using reference TRBV2 and TRBJ2-1, is EPEVTQTPSHQVTQMGQEVILRCVPISNHLYFYWYRQILGQKVEFLVSFYNNEISEKSEIFDDQFSVERPDGSNFTLKIRSTKLEDSAMYFCASVYRGPNNEQFFGPGTRLTVL.

The J gene is TRBJ1-4, the V gene TRBV19, with a tentative D call TRBD1 (6 bases). Trimming took 2 bases from V and 7 from J, leaving 11 bases between them. This CDR3 contains 14 residues. From germline, CDR1 is LNHDA and CDR2 SQIVND (reference sequence). CDR3 loop: CASSISGQIEKLFF. In DNA form, the CDR3 reads TGTGCCAGTAGTATATCAGGACAGATTGAAAAACTGTTTTTT.

The chain joins TRBV28 to TRBJ1-4; 8 bases align to TRBD1. The ends lost 2 bases at V and 3 bases at J; junction bases unmatched: 11. Per germline, CDR1 MDHEN and CDR2 SYDVKM. This CDR3 spans 18 amino acids. The CDR3 nucleotides are TGTGCCAGCAGTTTACCCCGGGACAGGAGAGTGGCTAATGAAAAACTGTTTTTT. Translated, it gives CASSLPRDRRVANEKLFF.

The chain employs TRBV5-6 and TRBJ1-1, with D perhaps TRBD1 (6 bases). CDR1 and CDR2 (germline): SGHDT, YYEEEE. V lost 4 bases, J lost 4 bases, and 14 bases lay in between. This CDR3 region has 14 residues. The CDR3 spells CASSPRGGSTEAFF. The CDR3, as DNA: TGTGCCAGCAGCCCGAGGGGGGGATCCACTGAAGCTTTCTTT.

CDR3 DNA: TGTGCCAGCAGGGTTACAGGGCCAGGGACTGAAGCTTTCTTT. Its protein product is CASRVTGPGTEAFF. The V call is TRBV6-5, the J call TRBJ1-1; tentative D call: TRBD1 (6 bases). CDR1 and CDR2 (germline): MNHEY, SVGAGI. Trimming stripped 6 bases from V and 5 bases from J, with 16 bases between. The CDR3 extends over 14 amino acids.

The CDR3 region has the DNA TGCGCCAGCAGCTTGGACGGGTCCTACAATGAGCAGTTCTTC. Translated, it gives CASSLDGSYNEQFF. V and J are TRBV5-1 and TRBJ2-1; D unresolved. Germline assignment: CDR1 SGHRS and CDR2 YFSETQ. Trimming stripped 0 bases from V and 1 base from J, with 5 bases between. CDR3 length: 14 amino acids.

J is TRBJ2-1 and V is TRBV11-2; TRBD1 matches 8 bases. Germline assignment: CDR1 SGHAT and CDR2 FQNNGV. V trimming: 3 bases; J trimming: 4 bases; junction bases outside the gene matches: 5. The CDR3 spans 15 residues. The CDR3 sequence is CASSLGTGVYNEQFF. The DNA for the CDR3 is TGTGCCAGCAGCTTGGGGACAGGAGTGTACAATGAGCAGTTCTTC.

In this sample, this clone turned up once. This chain uses TRBV24-1 with TRBJ2-7; D gene unclear. Trimming removed 4 bases at V and 6 bases at J, with 6 bases between. This CDR3 spans 11 amino acids. Germline CDR1 reads KGHDR; CDR2 reads SFDVKD. The CDR3 DNA sequence: TGTGCCACCAGTGAAGGTGGCGAGCAGTACTTC. Its protein is CATSEGGEQYF.

The gene calls are TRBV5-1 and TRBJ2-5; possibly TRBD2 for D (6 bases). Trimming took 4 bases from V and 7 from J, leaving 20 bases between them. CDR3 size: 15 residues. Per germline, CDR1 SGHRS and CDR2 YFSETQ. In DNA, the CDR3 is TGCGCCAGCAGCCCCCCCGGAGTAGCGGAGAGGACCCAGTACTTC. Translating gives CASSPPGVAERTQYF.

The genes are TRBV2 and TRBJ1-1; TRBD1 aligns across 8 bases. This CDR3 has 12 residues. The J segment lost 6 bases and the V segment lost 3 bases, leaving 0 bases of the junction unmatched. Germline V gives CDR1 SNHLY, CDR2 FYNNEI. CDR3 protein: CASSEGQAEAFF. CDR3 DNA sequence: TGTGCCAGCAGTGAGGGACAGGCTGAAGCTTTCTTT. Full variable domain (rest looked up from reference TRBV2 and TRBJ1-1): EPEVTQTPSHQVTQMGQEVILRCVPISNHLYFYWYRQILGQKVEFLVSFYNNEISEKSEIFDDQFSVERPDGSNFTLKIRSTKLEDSAMYFCASSEGQAEAFFGQGTRLTVV.

The chain has TRBV4-2 and TRBJ1-4; TRBD1 might be the D (6 bases). Germline CDR1 reads LGHNA; CDR2 reads YNFKEQ. CDR3 size: 15 residues. The V end lost 0 bases, the J end lost 6 bases, and 11 bases lay between the germline ends. The CDR3 reads CASSQDGGRDEKLFF. The CDR3 DNA reads TGTGCCAGCAGCCAAGACGGGGGGCGCGATGAAAAACTGTTTTTT.

The chain uses TRBV6-1 and TRBJ2-5; D unclear. V was shortened by 2 bases and J by 4 bases, with 8 bases between the two germline ends. Germline V gene sequence: CDR1 MNHNS, CDR2 SASEGT. This CDR3 has 13 amino acids. Here the CDR3 reads CASSEWARETQYF. The CDR3 DNA is TGTGCCAGCAGTGAATGGGCCCGAGAGACCCAGTACTTC.

The V gene is TRBV19, the J gene TRBJ2-1; a weak D match, TRBD1 (5 bases). This CDR3 has 16 amino acids. V was shortened by 7 bases and J by 4 bases, with 20 bases between the two germline ends. CDR1 and CDR2 from the germline V gene are LNHDA and SQIVND (reference sequence). The CDR3 sequence is CASTPRPAGAYNEQFF. Here the CDR3 DNA reads TGTGCCAGTACCCCCCGACCAGCTGGGGCTTACAATGAGCAGTTCTTC.

This clone has just one count. The chain recombines TRBV5-1 with TRBJ2-5; perhaps TRBD2 as D (5 bases). The CDR3 consists of 13 residues. The V end lost 5 bases, the J end lost 2 bases, and 10 bases lay between the germline ends. CDR1 and CDR2 (germline): SGHRS, YFSETQ. The CDR3 here is CASSHTGQETQYF. CDR3 bases: TGCGCCAGCAGTCATACGGGACAAGAGACCCAGTACTTC.